This T cell receptor (beta chain) was captured in a study of post-analysis software for immune sequencing data. For the study at large: Relapsing-remitting, secondary progressive and progressive-relapsing courses of multiple sclerosis were included.

General study findings and limits: Patients carried a handful of TRBV segments more frequently than controls did, and TRBV5-6, TRBV5-1 and TRBV20-1 were among them.

The germline V gene has CDR1 KGHDR and CDR2 SFDVKD. CDR3 length equals 13 residues. V lost 10 bases and J 1 base, leaving 12 bases between the germline ends. The table lists this clonotype with many counts. No antigen is known for it. Libraries were made from TCR beta cDNA, and they carried unique molecular identifiers. TCRdb re-called the PCR reads with MiXCR, one entry per CDR3 protein. The sample lists about 770,000 distinct CDR3 sequences, roughly 50% occurring once. The chain employs TRBV24-1 and TRBJ2-5; tentatively, D is TRBD2 (5 bases). The TCR comes from a girl between 10 and 17 years old with multiple sclerosis. The sequenced sample consisted of blood. In nucleotides, the CDR3 is TGTGCCACAGCCGGGGTTGTCCAAGAGACCCAGTACTTC. Its translation: CATAGVVQETQYF.